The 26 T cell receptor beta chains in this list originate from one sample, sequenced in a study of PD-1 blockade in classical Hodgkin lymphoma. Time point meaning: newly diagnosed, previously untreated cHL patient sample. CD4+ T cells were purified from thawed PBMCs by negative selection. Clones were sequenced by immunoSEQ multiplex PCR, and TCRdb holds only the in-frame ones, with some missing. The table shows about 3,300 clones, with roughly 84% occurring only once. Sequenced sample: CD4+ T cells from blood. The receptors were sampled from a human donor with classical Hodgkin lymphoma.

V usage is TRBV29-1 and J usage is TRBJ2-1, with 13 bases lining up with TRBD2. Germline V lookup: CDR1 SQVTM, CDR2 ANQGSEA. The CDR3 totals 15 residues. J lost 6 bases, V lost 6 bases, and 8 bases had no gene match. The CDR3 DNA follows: TGCAGCGTCGTCGACGGACTAGCGGGAGCCAATGAGCAGTTCTTC. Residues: CSVVDGLAGANEQFF.

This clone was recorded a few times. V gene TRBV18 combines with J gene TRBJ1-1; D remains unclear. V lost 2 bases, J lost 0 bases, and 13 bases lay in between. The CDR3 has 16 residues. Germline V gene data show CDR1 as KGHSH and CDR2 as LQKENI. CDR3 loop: CASSPSYGIMNTEAFF. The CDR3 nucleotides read TGTGCCAGCTCACCATCATACGGAATTATGAACACTGAAGCTTTCTTT.

The CDR3 bases are TGTGCCAGCAGTTCCGGGGGAACCGGGGAGCTGTTTTTT. Translating gives CASSSGGTGELFF. The chain has TRBV13 and TRBJ2-2, with D tentatively TRBD2 (6 bases). CDR3 length equals 13 residues. Trimming took off 6 bases at V and 5 bases at J, with 10 bases between the two ends. Germline CDR1 reads PRHDT; CDR2 reads FYEKMQ (reference sequence).

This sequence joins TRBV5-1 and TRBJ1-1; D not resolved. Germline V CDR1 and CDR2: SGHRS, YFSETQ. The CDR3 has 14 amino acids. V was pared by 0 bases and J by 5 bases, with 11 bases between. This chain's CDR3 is CASSLEALGTEAFF. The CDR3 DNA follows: TGCGCCAGCAGCTTGGAGGCCCTGGGGACTGAAGCTTTCTTT.

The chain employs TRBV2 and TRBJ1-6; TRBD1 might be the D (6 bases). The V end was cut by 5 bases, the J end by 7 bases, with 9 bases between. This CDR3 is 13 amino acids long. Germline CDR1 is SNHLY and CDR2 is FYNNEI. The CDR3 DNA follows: TGTGCCAGCAGTAATACAGGGAATTCACCCCTCCACTTT. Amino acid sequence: CASSNTGNSPLHF. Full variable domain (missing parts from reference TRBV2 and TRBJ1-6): EPEVTQTPSHQVTQMGQEVILRCVPISNHLYFYWYRQILGQKVEFLVSFYNNEISEKSEIFDDQFSVERPDGSNFTLKIRSTKLEDSAMYFCASSNTGNSPLHFGNGTRLTVT.

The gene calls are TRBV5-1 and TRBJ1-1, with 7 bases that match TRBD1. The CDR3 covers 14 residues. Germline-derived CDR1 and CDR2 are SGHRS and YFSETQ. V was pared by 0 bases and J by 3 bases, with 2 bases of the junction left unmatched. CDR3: CASSLEGAYTEAFF. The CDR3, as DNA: TGCGCCAGCAGCTTGGAGGGGGCATACACTGAAGCTTTCTTT.

The CDR3 here is CASSEGTGDIYNEQFF. In DNA form, the CDR3 reads TGTGCCAGCAGCGAGGGGACGGGAGACATCTACAATGAGCAGTTCTTC. The chain recombines TRBV9 with TRBJ2-1, with D maybe TRBD2 (6 bases). Deletions cut 3 bases from V and 3 bases from J, with 16 bases between. The CDR3 length is 16 residues. The germline gives CDR1 SGDLS, CDR2 YYNGEE.

The CDR3 DNA sequence: TGTGCCAGCAGCCCGGACAGTGACCAGCCCCAGCATTTT. It codes for CASSPDSDQPQHF. This sequence joins TRBV5-5 and TRBJ1-5, with D possibly matching TRBD1 (6 bases). This CDR3 is built from 13 residues. CDR1 and CDR2 from the germline V gene are SGHKS and YYEKEE (reference sequence). Trimming pared 4 bases from V and 7 bases from J, leaving 12 bases between.

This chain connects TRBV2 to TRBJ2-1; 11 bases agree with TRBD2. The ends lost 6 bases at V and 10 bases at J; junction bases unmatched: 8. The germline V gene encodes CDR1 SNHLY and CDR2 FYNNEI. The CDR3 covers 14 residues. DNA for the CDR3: TGTGCCAGCAGGGGCGGACTAGCGGGCCGCGAGCAGTTCTTC. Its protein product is CASRGGLAGREQFF.

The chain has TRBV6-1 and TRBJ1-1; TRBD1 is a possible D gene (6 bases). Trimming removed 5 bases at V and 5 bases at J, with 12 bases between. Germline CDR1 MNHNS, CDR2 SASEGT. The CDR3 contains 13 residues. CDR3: CASSSEQGTEAFF. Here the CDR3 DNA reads TGTGCCAGCAGTTCTGAACAGGGTACTGAAGCTTTCTTT.

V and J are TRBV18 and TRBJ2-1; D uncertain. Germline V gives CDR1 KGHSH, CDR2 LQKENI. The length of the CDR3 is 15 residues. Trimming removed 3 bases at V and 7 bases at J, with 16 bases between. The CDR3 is CASSPTMGLRNEQFF. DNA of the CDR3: TGTGCCAGCTCACCGACGATGGGGTTGAGGAATGAGCAGTTCTTC.

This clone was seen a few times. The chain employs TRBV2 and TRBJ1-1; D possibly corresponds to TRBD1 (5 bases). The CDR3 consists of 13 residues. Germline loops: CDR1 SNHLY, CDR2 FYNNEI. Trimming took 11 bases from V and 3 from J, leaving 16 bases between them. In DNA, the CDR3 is TGTGCCGCATTACAGGTTAGGGACACTGAAGCTTTCTTT. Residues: CAALQVRDTEAFF.

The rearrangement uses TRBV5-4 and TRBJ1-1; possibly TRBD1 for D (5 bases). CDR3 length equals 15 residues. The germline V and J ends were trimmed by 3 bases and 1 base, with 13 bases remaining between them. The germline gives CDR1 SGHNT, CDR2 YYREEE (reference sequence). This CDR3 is CASSSPRDGNTEAFF. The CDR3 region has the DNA TGTGCCAGCAGCTCTCCCAGGGACGGGAACACTGAAGCTTTCTTT.

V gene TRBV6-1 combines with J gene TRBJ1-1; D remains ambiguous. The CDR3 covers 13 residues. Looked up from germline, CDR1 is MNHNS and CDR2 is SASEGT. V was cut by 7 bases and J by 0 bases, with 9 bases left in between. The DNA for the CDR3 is TGTGCCAGCAACCGGAACCTGAACACTGAAGCTTTCTTT. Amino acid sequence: CASNRNLNTEAFF.

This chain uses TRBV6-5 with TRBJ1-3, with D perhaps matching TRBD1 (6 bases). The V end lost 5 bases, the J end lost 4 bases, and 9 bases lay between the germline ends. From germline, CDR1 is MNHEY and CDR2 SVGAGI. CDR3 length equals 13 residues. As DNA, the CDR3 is TGTGCCAGCAGTCCAGGGGACGGAAACACCATATATTTT. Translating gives CASSPGDGNTIYF.

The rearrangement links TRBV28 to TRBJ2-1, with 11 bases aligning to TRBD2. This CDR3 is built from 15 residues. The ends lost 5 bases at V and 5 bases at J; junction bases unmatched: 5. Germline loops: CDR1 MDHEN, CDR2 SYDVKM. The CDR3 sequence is CASSVLAGGDNEQFF. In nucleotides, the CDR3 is TGTGCCAGCAGTGTTTTAGCGGGAGGGGACAATGAGCAGTTCTTC.

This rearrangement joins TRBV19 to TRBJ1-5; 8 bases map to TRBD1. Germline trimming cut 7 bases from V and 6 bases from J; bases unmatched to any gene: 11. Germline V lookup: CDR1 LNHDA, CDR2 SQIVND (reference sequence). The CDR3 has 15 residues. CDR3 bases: TGTGCCAGTACTCCCGGACAGGGACGGGGTCAGCCCCAGCATTTT. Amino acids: CASTPGQGRGQPQHF.

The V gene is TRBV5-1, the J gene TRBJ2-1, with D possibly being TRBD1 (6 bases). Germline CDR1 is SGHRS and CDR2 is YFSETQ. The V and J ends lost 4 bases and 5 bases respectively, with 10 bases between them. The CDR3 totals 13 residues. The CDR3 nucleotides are TGCGCCAGCAGCGCCGGGACAAACAATGAGCAGTTCTTC. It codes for CASSAGTNNEQFF.

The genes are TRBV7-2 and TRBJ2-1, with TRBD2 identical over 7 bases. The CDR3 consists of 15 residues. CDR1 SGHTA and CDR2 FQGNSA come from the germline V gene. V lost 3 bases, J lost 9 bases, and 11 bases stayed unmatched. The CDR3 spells CASSFSGVAGVEQFF. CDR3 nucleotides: TGTGCCAGCAGCTTTTCGGGGGTCGCGGGGGTTGAGCAGTTCTTC.

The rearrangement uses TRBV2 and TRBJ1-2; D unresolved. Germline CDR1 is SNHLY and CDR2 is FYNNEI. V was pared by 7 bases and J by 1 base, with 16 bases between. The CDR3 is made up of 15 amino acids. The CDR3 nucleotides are TGTGCCAGCAAAAGGAACAGAAGGATTAACTATGGCTACACCTTC. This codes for CASKRNRRINYGYTF.

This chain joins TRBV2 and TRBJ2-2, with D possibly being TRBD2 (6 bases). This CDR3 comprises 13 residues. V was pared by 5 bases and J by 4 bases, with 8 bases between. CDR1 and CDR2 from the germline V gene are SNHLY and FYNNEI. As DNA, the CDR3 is TGTGCCAGCAGTTGGGACTTCACCGGGGAGCTGTTTTTT. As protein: CASSWDFTGELFF.

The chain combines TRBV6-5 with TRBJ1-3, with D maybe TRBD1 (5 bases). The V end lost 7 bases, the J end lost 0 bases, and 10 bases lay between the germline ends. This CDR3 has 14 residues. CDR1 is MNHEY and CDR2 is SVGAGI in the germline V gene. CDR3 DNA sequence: TGTGCCAGCAAGGGGACCCGCTCTGGAAACACCATATATTTT. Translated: CASKGTRSGNTIYF.

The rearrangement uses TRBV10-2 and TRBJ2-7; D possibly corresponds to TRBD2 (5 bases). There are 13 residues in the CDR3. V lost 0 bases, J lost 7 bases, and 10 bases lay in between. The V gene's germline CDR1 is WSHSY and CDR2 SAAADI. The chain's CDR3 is CASSESEEKEQYF. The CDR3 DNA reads TGCGCCAGCAGTGAGTCGGAGGAAAAAGAGCAGTACTTC.

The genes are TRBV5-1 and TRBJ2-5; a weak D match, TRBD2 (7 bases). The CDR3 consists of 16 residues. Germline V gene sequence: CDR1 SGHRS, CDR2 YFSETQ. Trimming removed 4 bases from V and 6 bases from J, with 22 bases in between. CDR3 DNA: TGCGCCAGCAGCCTGGAACGCGGGGGCGGGGGAAAGACCCAGTACTTC. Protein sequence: CASSLERGGGGKTQYF.

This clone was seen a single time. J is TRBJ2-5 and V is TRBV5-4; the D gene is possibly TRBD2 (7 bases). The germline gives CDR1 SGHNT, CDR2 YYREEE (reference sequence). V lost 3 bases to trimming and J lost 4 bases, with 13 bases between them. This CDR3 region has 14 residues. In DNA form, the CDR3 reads TGTGCCAGCAGCTCCTCTAGGGGGGGAGAGACCCAGTACTTC. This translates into CASSSSRGGETQYF.

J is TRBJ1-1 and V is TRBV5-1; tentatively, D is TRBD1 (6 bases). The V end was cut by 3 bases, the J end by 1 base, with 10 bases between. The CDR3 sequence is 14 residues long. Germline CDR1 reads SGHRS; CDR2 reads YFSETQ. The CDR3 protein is CASSWDNPNTEAFF. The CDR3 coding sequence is TGCGCCAGCAGCTGGGACAACCCGAACACTGAAGCTTTCTTT.